This is a list of T cell receptor beta chains from one sample in a study of CD8+CD57+ T cells in acquired aplastic anemia. TCRdb re-called the reads with MiXCR, one entry per CDR3 protein. The sample yields about half a million distinct CDR3 sequences, over 25% seen once. Sequencing was carried out using sorted CD4+, CD8+, or CD8+CD57+ T cells (not recorded which) from PBMCs. The receptors were sampled from a human donor with aplastic anemia. CDR3s include the opening cysteine and the closing phenylalanine or tryptophan. Each record gives: D gene, V gene, J gene, clone size, CDR3 protein, CDR3 DNA. The D gene is left open where the match is weak. Clone size is shown for a subset of rows, as once, few, many or a class of expanded clone.

>-|TRBV7-2|TRBJ1-2|-
CASSAIPGNYGYTF
TGTGCCAGCAGCGCTATTCCGGGGAACTATGGCTACACCTTC
>-|TRBV3-1|TRBJ1-1|-
CASSHLDSQEAFF
TGTGCCAGCAGCCATTTGGACAGCCAAGAAGCTTTCTTT
>-|TRBV25-1|TRBJ2-1|-
CASSEVFSDNEQFF
TGTGCCAGCAGCGAGGTGTTTAGCGACAATGAGCAGTTCTTC
>TRBD2|TRBV20-1|TRBJ2-3|-
CSAPISGRATDTQYF
TGCAGTGCTCCTATTAGCGGGAGGGCAACAGATACGCAGTATTTT
>TRBD1|TRBV3-1|TRBJ1-2|few
CASGYSGTGGNYGYTF
TGTGCCAGCGGCTACTCCGGGACAGGTGGCAACTATGGCTACACCTTC
>TRBD2|TRBV20-1|TRBJ2-1|-
CCAHGRASVYNEQFF
TGCTGTGCCCATGGGAGGGCCTCCGTTTACAATGAGCAGTTCTTC
>-|TRBV15|TRBJ2-7|many
CATSPLGPGEQYF
TGTGCCACCAGCCCACTCGGCCCAGGCGAGCAGTACTTC
>TRBD1|TRBV7-2|TRBJ1-2|-
CARPSGRGHGYTF
TGTGCTAGACCCTCGGGCAGGGGGCATGGCTACACCTTC
>-|TRBV7-9|TRBJ2-6|few
CASSLAGAGANVLTF
TGTGCCAGCAGCTTAGCCGGGGCTGGGGCCAACGTCCTGACTTTC
>TRBD2|TRBV7-6|TRBJ2-1|few
CASSLAGGLTYNEQFF
TGTGCCAGCAGTTTGGCGGGGGGCCTTACCTACAATGAGCAGTTCTTC
>-|TRBV20-1|TRBJ2-2|-
CSAIAGISMVTGELFF
TGCAGTGCGATAGCTGGGATCTCAATGGTTACCGGGGAGCTGTTTTTT
>-|TRBV9|TRBJ2-1|-
CASSVDGGIDEQFF
TGTGCCAGCAGCGTAGATGGCGGGATCGATGAGCAGTTCTTC
>TRBD1|TRBV12-3/TRBV12-4|TRBJ1-1|-
CASSPQGGGTEAFF
TGTGCCAGCAGTCCCCAGGGGGGTGGCACTGAAGCTTTCTTT
>TRBD1|TRBV15|TRBJ1-5|many
CATSRDSTQGGPQHF
TGTGCCACCAGCAGAGATTCAACCCAGGGGGGCCCCCAGCATTTT
>TRBD2|TRBV6-2/TRBV6-3|TRBJ2-7|-
CASSPLGAGGSYEQYF
TGTGCCAGCAGTCCCTTAGGAGCGGGGGGTAGCTACGAGCAGTACTTC
>TRBD2|TRBV5-4|TRBJ2-3|few
CASSLGLAGGQDTQYF
TGTGCCAGCAGCTTAGGACTAGCGGGGGGGCAGGATACGCAGTATTTT
>-|TRBV5-4|TRBJ1-2|few
CASSPARINYGYTF
TGTGCCAGCAGCCCGGCCAGGATTAACTATGGCTACACCTTC
>-|TRBV7-9|TRBJ1-2|once
CASSSTVGGYTF
TGTGCCAGCAGCTCGACCGTGGGGGGCTACACCTTC
>-|TRBV2|TRBJ2-7|-
CTSSSVLSYEQYF
TGTACCAGCAGTTCCGTTCTTTCCTACGAGCAGTACTTC
>-|TRBV27|TRBJ1-2|few
CASSPSTNYGYTF
TGTGCCAGCAGCCCGAGTACTAACTATGGCTACACCTTC
>-|TRBV7-9|TRBJ1-3|many
CASSPIRTTGNTIYF
TGTGCCAGCAGCCCCATCCGGACAACTGGAAACACCATATATTTT
>-|TRBV30|TRBJ1-4|-
CAWSASNSGSIMFF
TGTGCCTGGAGCGCATCCAACTCTGGCAGCATCATGTTTTTT
>-|TRBV4-2|TRBJ2-7|-
CASSQESIAGQNHYEQYF
TGTGCCAGCAGCCAAGAGTCCATTGCGGGACAGAACCACTACGAGCAGTACTTC
>-|TRBV2|TRBJ2-7|-
CASSYSTPFEEQYF
TGTGCCAGCAGTTACTCGACCCCTTTCGAAGAGCAGTACTTC
>TRBD2|TRBV20-1|TRBJ2-3|-
CSAREYGRDSTDTQYF
TGCAGTGCTAGAGAGTACGGGAGGGATAGCACAGATACGCAGTATTTT
>-|TRBV11-1|TRBJ1-5|few
CASSPSEAGDGNQPQHF
TGTGCCAGCAGCCCCTCGGAGGCAGGGGATGGCAATCAGCCCCAGCATTTT
>TRBD1|TRBV11-2|TRBJ1-5|-
CASSLVTGGRNQPQHF
TGTGCCAGCAGCTTAGTGACAGGGGGTCGCAATCAGCCCCAGCATTTT
>TRBD2|TRBV19|TRBJ2-7|few
CASSIAGGVPEWEQYF
TGTGCCAGTAGTATTGCGGGGGGGGTCCCTGAATGGGAGCAGTACTTC
>-|TRBV20-1|TRBJ2-5|-
CTASSGRRETQYF
TGCACTGCTAGTTCAGGGCGTCGAGAGACCCAGTACTTC
>TRBD2|TRBV25-1|TRBJ2-3|-
CARYKGLAGSYRRDTQYF
TGTGCCAGGTACAAGGGACTAGCGGGGTCGTATAGGAGAGATACGCAGTATTTT
>-|TRBV7-9|TRBJ1-1|-
CASSLDQDFGEAFF
TGTGCCAGCAGCTTAGACCAGGATTTCGGGGAAGCTTTCTTT
>-|TRBV5-6|TRBJ2-1|-
CARSQGAGGINEQFF
TGTGCCCGCAGCCAGGGGGCGGGGGGGATTAATGAGCAGTTCTTC
>-|TRBV15|TRBJ1-4|many
CATSRDRGLGEKLFF
TGTGCCACCAGCAGAGATCGGGGGCTGGGTGAAAAACTGTTTTTT
>-|TRBV7-9|TRBJ2-1|few
CASSMDRDNGQFF
TGTGCCAGCAGCATGGACCGAGACAATGGGCAGTTCTTC
>-|TRBV20-1|TRBJ1-4|-
CSARDSGSINEKLFF
TGCAGTGCTAGAGATTCTGGCAGCATTAATGAAAAACTGTTTTTT
>-|TRBV29-1|TRBJ1-1|many
CSDRVNTEAFF
TGCAGCGACCGGGTGAACACTGAAGCTTTCTTT
>-|TRBV24-1|TRBJ2-3|many
CATSGGLRADTQYF
TGTGCCACCAGTGGGGGACTCCGGGCAGATACGCAGTATTTT
>TRBD1|TRBV5-4|TRBJ1-2|few
CASRSTGANYGYTF
TGTGCCAGCAGATCGACAGGGGCTAACTATGGCTACACCTTC
>-|TRBV19|TRBJ2-3|-
CASSESIFTDTQYF
TGTGCCAGTAGTGAGTCGATCTTCACAGATACGCAGTATTTT
>-|TRBV9|TRBJ1-3|many
CASSVGGRQGTIYF
TGTGCCAGCAGCGTAGGGGGCAGGCAAGGGACCATATATTTT
>-|TRBV5-1|TRBJ1-2|many
CASSFGEGRGKDGYTF
TGCGCCAGCAGCTTCGGGGAGGGTAGAGGAAAGGATGGCTACACCTTC
>-|TRBV3-1|TRBJ2-6|-
CASSRGGGPSGANVLTF
TGTGCCAGCAGCCGAGGAGGGGGGCCCTCTGGGGCCAACGTCCTGACTTTC
>-|TRBV27|TRBJ1-4|once
CASSFRAFEKLFF
TGTGCCAGCAGTTTCCGCGCCTTCGAAAAACTGTTTTTT
>-|TRBV28|TRBJ2-3|few
CASSRTHTDTQYF
TGTGCCAGCAGCCGAACTCACACAGATACGCAGTATTTT
>TRBD2|TRBV2|TRBJ2-7|few
CASSQLAGGLNEQYF
TGTGCCAGCAGCCAGCTAGCGGGAGGCCTGAACGAGCAGTACTTC
>-|TRBV25-1|TRBJ2-7|-
CASSDRGPAGQYF
TGTGCCAGCAGTGACAGAGGCCCGGCGGGGCAGTACTTC
>TRBD2|TRBV15|TRBJ2-7|-
CATSRDSAGVYEQYF
TGTGCCACCAGCAGAGACTCGGCGGGAGTCTACGAGCAGTACTTC
>TRBD1|TRBV9|TRBJ1-1|-
CASSQSTGGNTEAFF
TGTGCCAGCAGCCAATCCACAGGGGGGAACACTGAAGCTTTCTTT
>TRBD1|TRBV19|TRBJ1-2|once
CASKRDRYYGYTF
TGTGCCAGTAAACGGGACAGATACTATGGCTACACCTTC